The next 20 T cell receptor beta chains were all read from a single sample in a study of T cell repertoires in cytomegalovirus infection. MiXCR, applied by TCRdb to the reads, yields one record per CDR3 protein. The sample has about 130,000 distinct CDR3 sequences; more than 20% are singletons. No antigens are known for them. What was sequenced was PBMCs, sequenced either directly or after in vitro stimulation (not recorded which). The receptors here all came from a human donor in good health (CMV status not recorded). Some clones in this sample may be carry-over from other donors' samples.

This sequence joins TRBV6-5 and TRBJ2-7, with unresolved D. This CDR3 is built from 14 residues. Trimming stripped 6 bases from V and 3 bases from J, with 15 bases between. The germline gives CDR1 MNHEY, CDR2 SVGAGI. The CDR3 sequence: CASRQDEVDYEQYV. DNA of the CDR3: TGTGCCAGCAGGCAAGACGAGGTGGACTACGAGCAGTACGTC.

The chain is built from TRBV6-2 or TRBV6-3 and TRBJ2-7; a weak D match, TRBD1 (7 bases). The CDR3 has 15 amino acids. Germline V lookup: CDR1 MNHEY, CDR2 SVGEGT. Trimming stripped 2 bases from V and 7 bases from J, with 18 bases between. The chain's CDR3 is CASSYLRGATREQYV. The CDR3 DNA reads TGTGCCAGCAGTTACCTCAGGGGGGCTACGAGAGAGCAGTACGTC.

The CDR3 loop is CATSRTGDYEQYV. The CDR3 coding sequence is TGTGCCACCAGCCGGACAGGAGACTACGAGCAGTACGTC. The gene calls are TRBV10-3 and TRBJ2-7, with 7 bases lining up with TRBD1. The trim removed 10 bases at V and 3 bases at J, leaving 9 bases unmatched. The CDR3 is 13 residues long. CDR1 is ENHRY, CDR2 SYGVKD, per germline.

In this sample, this clonotype turned up a few times. The chain has TRBV7-4 and TRBJ1-5; D possibly corresponds to TRBD1 (6 bases). Trimming cost V 5 bases and J 7 bases, with 15 bases left between them. This CDR3 has 14 amino acids. From germline, CDR1 is SGHVT and CDR2 SQSDAQ. CDR3 in DNA: TGTGCCAGCAGCCTTCCAGGGGAGGGACAGCCCCAGCATTTT. Encoded protein: CASSLPGEGQPQHF.

This clonotype has a count of ten or more. The gene calls are TRBV20-1 and TRBJ2-5; D perhaps matches TRBD2 (6 bases). Germline CDR1 and CDR2: DFQATT and SNEGSKA (reference sequence). Trimming pared 6 bases from V and 1 base from J, leaving 18 bases between. The CDR3 runs 15 residues. The CDR3, as DNA: TGCAGTGCCGGACGGGACTCTTTCACCCAAGAGACCCAGTACTTC. Translating gives CSAGRDSFTQETQYF.

This sequence joins TRBV7-2 and TRBJ1-1; D gene ambiguous. V lost 2 bases, J lost 4 bases, and 14 bases lay in between. CDR3 size: 15 residues. Germline CDR1 and CDR2: SGHTA and FQGNSA. The CDR3 DNA reads as TGTGCCAGCAGCTTATCCCCTCACGAAACCACTGAAGCTTTCTTT. This codes for CASSLSPHETTEAFF.

This clonotype occurred a few times. V gene TRBV7-2 combines with J gene TRBJ2-1; TRBD1 aligns across 9 bases. V lost 0 bases to trimming and J lost 4 bases; unmatched junction nucleotides: 1. This CDR3 is built from 15 residues. In germline, CDR1 is SGHTA, CDR2 FQGNSA. The CDR3 reads CASSLAGQGYNEQFF. The CDR3 coding sequence is TGTGCCAGCAGCTTAGCTGGACAGGGGTACAATGAGCAGTTCTTC.

V gene TRBV7-2 combines with J gene TRBJ2-3; D uncertain. Germline V gene lookup returns CDR1 SGHTA and CDR2 FQGNSA. The CDR3 runs 14 residues. The germline V and J ends were trimmed by 5 bases and 4 bases, with 13 bases remaining between them. The CDR3 loop reads CASSGRIAADTQYF. For the CDR3, the DNA is TGTGCCAGCAGCGGACGGATCGCGGCAGATACGCAGTATTTT.

This clonotype has more than one count but fewer than ten. The chain recombines TRBV28 with TRBJ2-7; 11 nucleotides line up with TRBD2. Germline V gene sequence: CDR1 MDHEN, CDR2 SYDVKM. This CDR3 contains 14 residues. After removal of 8 bases from V and 3 bases from J, the junction contained 6 bases not matched to a gene. The CDR3 loop reads CASQGTSGIYEQYF. The CDR3, as DNA: TGTGCCAGCCAAGGGACTAGCGGTATCTACGAGCAGTACTTC.

This clonotype was seen a few times. The V and J genes are TRBV30 and TRBJ1-1; D is perhaps TRBD1 (6 bases). Germline V gene lookup returns CDR1 GTSNPN and CDR2 SVGIG (reference sequence). The CDR3 is 13 residues long. Trimming took 1 base from V and 5 from J, leaving 11 bases between them. The chain's CDR3 is CAWSANDRTEAFF. The CDR3 nucleotides are TGTGCCTGGAGTGCCAACGACAGGACTGAAGCTTTCTTT.

This clonotype was seen repeatedly, ten times or more. This sequence joins TRBV6-2 or TRBV6-3 and TRBJ1-2; 10 bases align to TRBD1. The J segment lost 4 bases and the V segment lost 4 bases, leaving 6 bases of the junction unmatched. CDR1 MNHEY and CDR2 SVGEGT come from the germline V gene. The CDR3 has 15 amino acids. CDR3 region: CASSSPGQGTYGYTF. The CDR3, as DNA: TGTGCCAGCAGTTCGCCGGGACAGGGGACCTATGGCTACACCTTC.

The chain uses TRBV7-6 and TRBJ2-7, with 8 bases identical to TRBD2. The junction had 10 bases not matched to a gene; V was cut back by 5 bases and J by 7 bases. CDR1 is SGHVS, CDR2 FNYEAQ, per germline. The CDR3 is made up of 14 amino acids. As DNA, the CDR3 is TGTGCCAGCAGCCCGTCAGCGGGAGCGGGGGAGCAGTACTTC. It is translated as CASSPSAGAGEQYF.

This clonotype was observed a few times. The chain links TRBV29-1 to TRBJ2-1, with D possibly being TRBD2 (5 bases). The CDR3 is made up of 11 amino acids. Germline V gene lookup returns CDR1 SQVTM and CDR2 ANQGSEA. V was shortened by 6 bases and J by 9 bases, with 12 bases between the two germline ends. CDR3 in amino acids: CSVLTSSEQFF. CDR3 DNA sequence: TGCAGCGTCCTCACTAGTAGTGAGCAGTTCTTC.

This clonotype was seen a few times. This sequence joins TRBV5-4 and TRBJ1-3, with D unclear. Trimming stripped 3 bases from V and 0 bases from J, with 7 bases between. Germline-derived CDR1 and CDR2 are SGHNT and YYREEE (reference sequence). The CDR3 totals 14 residues. For the CDR3, the DNA is TGTGCCAGCAGCTCGTCAGTCTCTGGAAACACCATATATTTT. This translates into CASSSSVSGNTIYF.

This clonotype appeared a few times. V usage is TRBV12-3 or TRBV12-4 and J usage is TRBJ2-1, with D unresolved. This CDR3 spans 13 amino acids. Trimming took off 5 bases at V and 5 bases at J, with 10 bases between the two ends. The CDR3 DNA reads as TGTGCCAGCAGTGCCCCCAACAACAATGAGCAGTTCTTC. Translated: CASSAPNNNEQFF.

This clonotype occurred many times. The chain employs TRBV7-2 and TRBJ1-2; possibly TRBD1 for D (5 bases). The germline V and J ends were trimmed by 1 base and 1 base, with 7 bases remaining between them. Germline CDR1 is SGHTA and CDR2 is FQGNSA. This CDR3 spans 14 amino acids. CDR3 nucleotide sequence: TGTGCCAGCAGCTTAGGCGGGGGTAACTATGGCTACACCTTC. Translation gives CASSLGGGNYGYTF.

The genes are TRBV7-9 and TRBJ2-1; 14 nucleotides match TRBD2. CDR1 SEHNR and CDR2 FQNEAQ come from the germline V gene (reference sequence). V dropped 6 bases and J dropped 8; count of bases not matched to a gene: 6. The CDR3 totals 15 residues. This CDR3 is CASRPGTSGSYEQFF. The CDR3 DNA follows: TGTGCCAGCAGGCCCGGGACTAGCGGGAGCTATGAGCAGTTCTTC. Combining the CDR3 with reference TRBV7-9 and TRBJ2-1 gives the whole variable domain DTGVSQNPRHKITKRGQNVTFRCDPISEHNRLYWYRQTLGQGPEFLTYFQNEAQLEKSRLLSDRFSAERPKGSFSTLEIQRTEQGDSAMYLCASRPGTSGSYEQFFGPGTRLTVL.

This clonotype came up many times. V and J are TRBV7-9 and TRBJ1-1; D is unresolved. This CDR3 contains 14 residues. With 3 bases removed from V and 4 bases from J, the gap between germline ends came to 12 bases. Germline CDR1 reads SEHNR; CDR2 reads FQNEAQ (reference sequence). CDR3 in DNA: TGTGCCAGCAGCTTCGAGGCGCGTGCCACTGAAGCTTTCTTT. Its protein is CASSFEARATEAFF.

This chain uses TRBV7-2 with TRBJ2-1; D gene ambiguous. The V gene's germline CDR1 is SGHTA and CDR2 FQGNSA. The V and J ends lost 5 bases and 7 bases respectively, with 18 bases between them. The CDR3 is made up of 15 amino acids. The CDR3 sequence is CASSPYVRYGNEQFF. The CDR3 DNA reads as TGTGCCAGCAGCCCCTATGTCAGGTATGGGAATGAGCAGTTCTTC.

This clonotype was seen ten or more times. The rearrangement joins TRBV11-2 to TRBJ2-7, with 8 nucleotides matching TRBD2. Germline CDR1 is SGHAT and CDR2 is FQNNGV. Germline trimming cut 7 bases from V and 5 bases from J; bases unmatched to any gene: 7. The CDR3 totals 13 residues. Written as DNA, the CDR3 is TGTGCCAGCACCCTCTCGGGGGGGCACGAGCAGTACGTC. As protein: CASTLSGGHEQYV.